The 4 T cell receptor beta chains in this list originate from one sample, sequenced in a study of CD8 T cells in ankylosing spondylitis. A single record per CDR3 protein comes from TCRdb applying MiXCR to the 5' RACE reads. This table holds over 75,000 distinct CDR3 sequences, roughly 8.8% found once. The source material was blood, either unsorted or a sorted T cell fraction (not recorded which). The source is a male donor with ankylosing spondylitis or in good health (not recorded which).

This clonotype has ten or more counts. The gene calls are TRBV5-5 and TRBJ1-5; the match to TRBD1 covers 7 bases. V lost 0 bases and J lost 6; bases outside the gene matches: 12. The CDR3 loop spans 17 amino acids. Looked up from germline, CDR1 is SGHKS and CDR2 is YYEKEE (reference sequence). The CDR3 spells CASSLGRTGRLSQPQHF. The CDR3 bases are TGTGCCAGCAGCTTGGGGAGGACAGGACGCTTGAGTCAGCCCCAGCATTTT.

In its sample, this clonotype was seen many times. The CDR3, as DNA: TGTGCCAGCGTCCGCTCTGGGGCCAACGTCCTGACTTTC. Its protein product is CASVRSGANVLTF. The chain couples TRBV28 to TRBJ2-6; D remains ambiguous. V shed 8 bases and J shed 0 bases, with 5 bases lying between them. The CDR3 has 13 residues. Germline assignment: CDR1 MDHEN and CDR2 SYDVKM. The whole variable domain, remainder taken from reference TRBV28 and TRBJ2-6, is DVKVTQSSRYLVKRTGEKVFLECVQDMDHENMFWYRQDPGLGLRLIYFSYDVKMKEKGDIPEGYSVSREKKERFSLILESASTNQTSMYLCASVRSGANVLTFGAGSRLTVL.

This clonotype occurred many times. The rearrangement joins TRBV12-3 or TRBV12-4 to TRBJ1-3, with unresolved D. V was shortened by 6 bases and J by 4 bases, with 1 base between the two germline ends. The CDR3 totals 10 residues. In DNA, the CDR3 is TGTGCCAGCAGGGGAAACACCATATATTTT. It encodes CASRGNTIYF.

This clonotype has at least ten counts. V and J are TRBV5-1 and TRBJ2-2, with D hard to call. Germline assignment: CDR1 SGHRS and CDR2 YFSETQ. The CDR3 runs to 14 residues. The V and J ends lost 5 bases and 2 bases respectively, with 10 bases between them. DNA for the CDR3: TGCGCCAGCAGGGACGGCTTCAACACCGGGGAGCTGTTTTTT. As protein: CASRDGFNTGELFF.